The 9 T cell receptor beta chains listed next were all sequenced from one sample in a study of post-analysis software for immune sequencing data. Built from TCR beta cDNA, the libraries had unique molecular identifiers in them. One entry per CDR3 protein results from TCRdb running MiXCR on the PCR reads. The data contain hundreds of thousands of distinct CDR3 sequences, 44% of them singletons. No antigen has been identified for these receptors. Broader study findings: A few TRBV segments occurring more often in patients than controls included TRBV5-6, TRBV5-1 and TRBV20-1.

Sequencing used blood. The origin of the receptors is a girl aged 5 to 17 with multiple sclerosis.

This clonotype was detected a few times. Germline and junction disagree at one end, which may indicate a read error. The CDR3 reads CVSSLEGGSRSYGYTF. Written as DNA, the CDR3 is TGCGTCAGCAGCTTGGAAGGGGGAAGCAGGAGCTATGGCTACACCTTC. The chain employs TRBV5-1 and TRBJ1-2; possibly TRBD1 for D (6 bases). The CDR3 extends over 16 amino acids. Germline V gene lookup returns CDR1 SGHRS and CDR2 YFSETQ.

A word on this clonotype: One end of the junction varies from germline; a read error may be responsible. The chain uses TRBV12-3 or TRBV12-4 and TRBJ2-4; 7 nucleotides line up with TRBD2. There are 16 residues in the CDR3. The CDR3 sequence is CASRSTSDRAKNIQYF. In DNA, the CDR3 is TGCGCCAGCAGAAGTACTAGCGACCGAGCCAAAAACATTCAGTACTTC.

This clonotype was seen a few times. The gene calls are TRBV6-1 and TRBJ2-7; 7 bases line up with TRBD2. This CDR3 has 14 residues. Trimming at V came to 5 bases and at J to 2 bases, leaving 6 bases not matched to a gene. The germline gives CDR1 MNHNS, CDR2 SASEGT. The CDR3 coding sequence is TGTGCCAGCAGTACCCTAGCGGCAGCCTACGAGCAGTACTTC. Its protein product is CASSTLAAAYEQYF.

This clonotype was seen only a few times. The CDR3 sequence: CASSRNGANYGYTF. In nucleotides, the CDR3 is TGTGCCAGCAGCCGGAACGGAGCTAACTATGGCTACACCTTC. This sequence joins TRBV7-2 and TRBJ1-2; D is unresolved. V was pared by 5 bases and J by 0 bases, with 10 bases between. The germline CDR1 and CDR2 sequences are SGHTA and FQGNSA. The CDR3 contains 14 residues.

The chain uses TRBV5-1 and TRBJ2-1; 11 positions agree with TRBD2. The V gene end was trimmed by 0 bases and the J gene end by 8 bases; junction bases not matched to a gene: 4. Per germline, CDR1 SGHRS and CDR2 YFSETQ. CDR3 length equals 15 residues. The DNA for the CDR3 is TGCGCCAGCAGCTTGGTAGCGGGAGGGCGTTATGAGCAGTTCTTC. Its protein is CASSLVAGGRYEQFF.

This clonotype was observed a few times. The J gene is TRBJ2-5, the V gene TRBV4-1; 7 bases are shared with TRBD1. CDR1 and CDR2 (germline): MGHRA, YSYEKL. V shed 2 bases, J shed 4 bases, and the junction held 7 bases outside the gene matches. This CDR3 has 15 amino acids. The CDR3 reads CASSQIGTERETQYF. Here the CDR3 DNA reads TGCGCCAGCAGCCAAATAGGGACAGAACGAGAGACCCAGTACTTC.

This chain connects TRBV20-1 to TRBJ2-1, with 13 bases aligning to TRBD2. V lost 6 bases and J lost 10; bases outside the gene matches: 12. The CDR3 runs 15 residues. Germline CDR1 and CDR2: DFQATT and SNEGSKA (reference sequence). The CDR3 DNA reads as TGCAGTGCAGCAACCGGGACTAGCGGGGCAGAGGAGCAGTTCTTC. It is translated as CSAATGTSGAEEQFF.

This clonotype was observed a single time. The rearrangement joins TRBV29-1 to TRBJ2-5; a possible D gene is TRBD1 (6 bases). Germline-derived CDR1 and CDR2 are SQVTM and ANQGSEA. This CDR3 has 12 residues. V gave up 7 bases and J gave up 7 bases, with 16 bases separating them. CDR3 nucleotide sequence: TGCAGCGCGATACAGGGCCGGGTGACCCAGTACTTC. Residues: CSAIQGRVTQYF.

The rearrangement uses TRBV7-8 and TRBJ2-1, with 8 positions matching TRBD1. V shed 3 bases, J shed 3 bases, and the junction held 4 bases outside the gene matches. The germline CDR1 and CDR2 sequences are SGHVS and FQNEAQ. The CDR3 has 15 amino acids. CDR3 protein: CASSFQTGVYNEQFF. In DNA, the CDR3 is TGTGCCAGCAGCTTCCAGACAGGGGTCTACAATGAGCAGTTCTTC.